The present T cell receptor (beta chain) was sequenced within a study of beta chain features in type 1 diabetes. Study-wide results and caveats: Across all four CD4+ subsets, people with type 1 diabetes showed modestly shorter TCRB CDR3s.

CD45RO/CCR7/CD25/CD127/CD95/CD27 staining was used to isolate CD4+ naive, central memory, regulatory and stem cell-like memory cells by sorting. Every sorted population was more than 95% pure. Expressed TCRB transcripts were sequenced after all isolated RNA was converted to cDNA. Clones were sequenced by immunoSEQ multiplex PCR, and TCRdb holds only the in-frame ones, with some missing. The table has around 140,000 clones, around 9% seen once. This clone occurred a few times. Its matching antigen is unknown. This TCR was sampled from a young man with type 1 diabetes. What was sequenced was central memory CD4+ T cells from blood.

CDR3 amino acids: CAWDRGSYEQYF. In DNA form, the CDR3 reads TGTGCCTGGGATAGGGGATCCTACGAGCAGTACTTC. The J gene is TRBJ2-7, the V gene TRBV30; the D gene is possibly TRBD1 (5 bases). V was cut by 5 bases and J by 1 base, with 9 bases left in between. Per germline, CDR1 GTSNPN and CDR2 SVGIG (reference sequence). The CDR3 is 12 residues long.